These 25 T cell receptor beta chains came from one sample sequenced in a study of T cell responses to AZD1222 COVID-19 vaccine. Here immunoSEQ multiplex PCR was the method, and the copy in TCRdb shows in-frame clones only, minus some. The table shows hundreds of thousands of clones, with about 94% occurring only once. Specimen: peripheral blood, collected 28 days after the second AZD1222 dose. These receptors were collected from an adult who received the AZD1222 COVID-19 vaccine.

The CDR3 coding sequence is TGTGCCAGTAGTATCGCCCCTCCTCTAGCGGGGCCCTACAATGAGCAGTTCTTC. Translating it yields CASSIAPPLAGPYNEQFF. The chain joins TRBV19 to TRBJ2-1; TRBD2 aligns across 9 bases. V was clipped by 3 bases and J by 2 bases; unmatched bases: 11. The CDR3 is made up of 18 amino acids. Germline CDR1 LNHDA, CDR2 SQIVND (reference sequence).

This chain connects TRBV9 to TRBJ2-3; either TRBD1 or TRBD2 may fit D (5 bases each). The CDR3 spans 15 residues. Germline V lookup: CDR1 SGDLS, CDR2 YYNGEE. The V gene lost 0 bases and the J gene lost 4 bases, with 12 bases spanning the gap. The CDR3 DNA is TGTGCCAGCAGCGTAGCAGGGACCCCAGCAGATACGCAGTATTTT. Its protein product is CASSVAGTPADTQYF.

The chain recombines TRBV6-5 with TRBJ2-1; D is unresolved. V lost 6 bases and J 3 bases, leaving 15 bases between the germline ends. This CDR3 has 15 amino acids. Germline V CDR1 and CDR2: MNHEY, SVGAGI. The CDR3 nucleotides are TGTGCCAGCAGACCAAGACTGACCAACTACAATGAGCAGTTCTTC. It encodes CASRPRLTNYNEQFF.

The chain links TRBV7-9 to TRBJ2-1, with 7 bases matching TRBD2. The V segment lost 5 bases and the J segment 6 bases; nucleotides outside the gene matches: 10. Germline CDR1 and CDR2: SEHNR and FQNEAQ (reference sequence). The CDR3 runs to 15 residues. CDR3 coding DNA: TGTGCCAGCAGCGCCGGAGGACTAGGGCTCAATGAGCAGTTCTTC. This gives the protein CASSAGGLGLNEQFF.

J is TRBJ1-4 and V is TRBV12-3 or TRBV12-4; no clear D. The CDR3 is 10 residues long. The V end lost 10 bases, the J end lost 8 bases, and 8 bases lay between the germline ends. The CDR3 region has the DNA TGTGCCACCTGTGGGGAAAAACTGTTTTTT. This gives the protein CATCGEKLFF.

This rearrangement joins TRBV28 to TRBJ2-1, with no clear D. The ends were cut back, 6 bases at V and 0 bases at J, with 12 bases in the middle. This CDR3 region has 15 residues. Germline CDR1 is MDHEN and CDR2 is SYDVKM. CDR3 region: CASSPMIVSYNEQFF. The CDR3 nucleotides read TGTGCCAGCAGCCCGATGATCGTCTCCTACAATGAGCAGTTCTTC.

The CDR3 region has the DNA TGTGCCAGCAGTTTATCGCAGGGGAAATACGAGCAGTACTTC. Its translation is CASSLSQGKYEQYF. The V call is TRBV28, the J call TRBJ2-7; a weak D match, TRBD1 (6 bases). V was trimmed by 1 base and J by 4 bases, leaving 11 bases between them. The CDR3 loop spans 14 amino acids. CDR1 and CDR2 from the germline V gene are MDHEN and SYDVKM.

V and J are TRBV7-2 and TRBJ2-7; 8 bases align to TRBD2. This CDR3 has 14 amino acids. J gave up 6 bases and V 2 bases, and 6 bases lay outside the gene matches. CDR1 is SGHTA and CDR2 is FQGNSA in the germline V gene. In DNA form, the CDR3 reads TGTGCCAGCAGCTTATTATTAGCGGGAAGCGAGCAGTACTTC. Encoded protein: CASSLLLAGSEQYF.

The chain has TRBV5-8 and TRBJ2-3; no clear D gene. V was trimmed by 4 bases and J by 1 base, leaving 19 bases between them. Germline V lookup: CDR1 SGHTS, CDR2 YDEGEE. CDR3 length: 17 residues. The CDR3 loop reads CASSPRASIKRTDTQYF. In nucleotides, the CDR3 is TGTGCCAGCAGCCCAAGGGCTAGTATAAAGCGCACAGATACGCAGTATTTT. Full variable domain (outside the CDR3, taken from reference TRBV5-8 and TRBJ2-3): EAGVTQSPTHLIKTRGQQATLRCSPISGHTSVYWYQQALGLGLQFLLWYDEGEERNRGNFPPRFSGRQFPNYSSELNVNALELEDSALYLCASSPRASIKRTDTQYFGPGTRLTVL.

This clone has just one count. Within the sample, other DNA sequences also encode this same CDR3. This chain connects TRBV7-3 to TRBJ2-3, with 7 bases fitting TRBD2. The germline V gene encodes CDR1 SGHTA and CDR2 FQGTGA. Trimming cost V 2 bases and J 1 base; bases outside gene matches: 0. CDR3 length: 14 amino acids. The CDR3 loop reads CASSLAGGTDTQYF. CDR3 DNA sequence: TGTGCCAGCAGCTTAGCGGGAGGCACAGATACGCAGTATTTT.

The chain carries TRBV6-1 and TRBJ1-4, with D perhaps TRBD1 (5 bases). V was clipped by 0 bases and J by 7 bases, with 15 bases between them. The CDR3 consists of 16 residues. Germline V gene lookup returns CDR1 MNHNS and CDR2 SASEGT. As DNA, the CDR3 is TGTGCCAGCAGTGAAGCCCCCAGGGTGAGAGGTGAAAAACTGTTTTTT. As protein: CASSEAPRVRGEKLFF.

The V call is TRBV19, the J call TRBJ1-1, with 9 bases aligning to TRBD1. CDR1 and CDR2 from the germline V gene are LNHDA and SQIVND (reference sequence). Trimming took 3 bases from V and 4 from J; bases not matched to a gene: 6. The CDR3 length is 15 residues. This chain's CDR3 is CASSMDRGNPTEAFF. CDR3 nucleotides: TGTGCCAGTAGTATGGACAGGGGAAATCCCACTGAAGCTTTCTTT.

This clone was observed a few times. CDR3 sequence reads: CASSPGQGAPAFF. CDR3 nucleotide sequence: TGTGCCAGCAGCCCGGGACAGGGGGCGCCAGCTTTCTTT. The chain uses TRBV9 and TRBJ1-1; TRBD1 matches 12 bases. J gave up 10 bases and V 4 bases, and 5 bases lay outside the gene matches. There are 13 residues in the CDR3. Germline-derived CDR1 and CDR2 are SGDLS and YYNGEE.

The genes are TRBV10-3 and TRBJ1-1; perhaps TRBD1 as D (6 bases). The V gene's germline CDR1 is ENHRY and CDR2 SYGVKD. V was pared by 10 bases and J by 0 bases, with 12 bases between. The CDR3 length is 13 residues. In nucleotides, the CDR3 is TGTGCCAGTCGGGACACCTTGAACACTGAAGCTTTCTTT. Residues: CASRDTLNTEAFF.

The rearrangement uses TRBV6-2 or TRBV6-3 and TRBJ2-1, with a possible D match to TRBD2 (5 bases). This CDR3 has 14 residues. Germline CDR1 and CDR2: MNHEY and SVGEGT. Trimming pared 5 bases from V and 1 base from J, leaving 9 bases between. The CDR3 DNA reads as TGTGCCAGCAGTCCACCGGGGTCCTACAATGAGCAGTTCTTC. Protein product: CASSPPGSYNEQFF.

The chain carries TRBV2 and TRBJ2-2; D gene unclear. The ends were cut back, 5 bases at V and 4 bases at J, with 11 bases in the middle. Germline-derived CDR1 and CDR2 are SNHLY and FYNNEI. The CDR3 loop spans 14 amino acids. The CDR3 DNA reads TGTGCCAGCAGTTATAAAACGGGCACCGGGGAGCTGTTTTTT. It encodes CASSYKTGTGELFF.

The V and J genes are TRBV30 and TRBJ2-5; TRBD2 agrees at 9 bases. This CDR3 region has 14 residues. Per the germline V gene, CDR1 is GTSNPN and CDR2 is SVGIG (reference sequence). V was pared by 4 bases and J by 4 bases, with 7 bases of the junction left unmatched. CDR3 residues: CAWKGGRAGETQYF. DNA of the CDR3: TGTGCCTGGAAAGGCGGGAGGGCCGGAGAGACCCAGTACTTC.

The chain links TRBV5-1 to TRBJ1-5; the D gene is possibly TRBD1 (6 bases). V was cut by 3 bases and J by 3 bases, with 10 bases left in between. CDR1 is SGHRS and CDR2 is YFSETQ in the germline V gene. This CDR3 spans 14 amino acids. CDR3 residues: CASSSGTNNQPQHF. The DNA for the CDR3 is TGCGCCAGCAGCTCCGGGACAAACAATCAGCCCCAGCATTTT.

Details on this clone: Other DNA sequences in this specimen translate into the identical CDR3. The chain carries TRBV28 and TRBJ2-1; possible D gene TRBD1, 5 bases. In germline, CDR1 is MDHEN, CDR2 SYDVKM. V was pared by 5 bases and J by 4 bases, with 6 bases between. This CDR3 region has 12 residues. Here the CDR3 DNA reads TGTGCCAGCAGTCCAGGGTACAATGAGCAGTTCTTC. As protein: CASSPGYNEQFF.

This clone was seen only a few times. The chain employs TRBV3-1 (or the pseudogene TRBV3-2) and TRBJ2-1, with 11 bases that match TRBD2. CDR3 length: 15 residues. Trimming took 2 bases from V and 9 from J; bases not matched to a gene: 6. CDR1 and CDR2 (germline): LGHDT, YNNKEL (reference sequence). DNA for the CDR3: TGTGCCAGCAGCCAAAATCTAGCGGGAGGCGGTGAGCAGTTCTTC. Amino acids: CASSQNLAGGGEQFF.

The chain couples TRBV6-2 or TRBV6-3 to TRBJ2-1; possible D gene TRBD1, 6 bases. Between the trimmed V and J ends, which lost 5 bases and 3 bases, there was a span of 17 bases. CDR1 and CDR2 (germline): MNHEY, SVGEGT. The CDR3 totals 16 residues. The CDR3 bases are TGTGCCAGCAGTCCCTCCGGGACACAACGCTACAATGAGCAGTTCTTC. This codes for CASSPSGTQRYNEQFF.

V is TRBV15 and J is TRBJ1-2; possibly TRBD1 for D (5 bases). The CDR3 has 14 residues. V was shortened by 0 bases and J by 8 bases, with 13 bases between the two germline ends. Germline V lookup: CDR1 LNHNV, CDR2 YYDKDF (reference sequence). The CDR3 spells CATSRDRDPGGYTF. The DNA of the CDR3 is TGTGCCACCAGCAGAGACCGGGACCCGGGCGGCTACACCTTC. Combining the CDR3 with reference TRBV15 and TRBJ1-2 gives the whole variable domain DAMVIQNPRYQVTQFGKPVTLSCSQTLNHNVMYWYQQKSSQAPKLLFHYYDKDFNNEADTPDNFQSRRPNTSFCFLDIRSPGLGDTAMYLCATSRDRDPGGYTFGSGTRLTVV.

The chain combines TRBV21-1 with TRBJ1-5. TRBV21-1 is a pseudogene locus. This CDR3 has 15 residues. This CDR3 reads CASSKSGRENQPQHF. DNA for the CDR3: TGTGCCAGCAGCAAAAGCGGACGGGAGAATCAGCCCCAGCATTTT.

The chain combines TRBV28 with TRBJ2-7; no clear D. The V and J ends lost 10 bases and 3 bases respectively, with 19 bases between them. Per germline, CDR1 MDHEN and CDR2 SYDVKM. The CDR3 loop spans 14 amino acids. The CDR3 nucleotides are TGTGCCACCCAGCCTGTACCTGGCTTCTACGAGCAGTACTTC. This translates into CATQPVPGFYEQYF.

The chain has TRBV7-9 and TRBJ1-1; D gene unclear. The length of the CDR3 is 12 residues. Looked up from germline, CDR1 is SEHNR and CDR2 is FQNEAQ (reference sequence). V was shortened by 5 bases and J by 4 bases, with 8 bases between the two germline ends. The CDR3 DNA reads as TGTGCCAGCAGCCAAAGGGCCACTGAAGCTTTCTTT. Translated: CASSQRATEAFF. The complete variable domain, with remaining parts taken from reference TRBV7-9 and TRBJ1-1, reads DTGVSQNPRHKITKRGQNVTFRCDPISEHNRLYWYRQTLGQGPEFLTYFQNEAQLEKSRLLSDRFSAERPKGSFSTLEIQRTEQGDSAMYLCASSQRATEAFFGQGTRLTVV.